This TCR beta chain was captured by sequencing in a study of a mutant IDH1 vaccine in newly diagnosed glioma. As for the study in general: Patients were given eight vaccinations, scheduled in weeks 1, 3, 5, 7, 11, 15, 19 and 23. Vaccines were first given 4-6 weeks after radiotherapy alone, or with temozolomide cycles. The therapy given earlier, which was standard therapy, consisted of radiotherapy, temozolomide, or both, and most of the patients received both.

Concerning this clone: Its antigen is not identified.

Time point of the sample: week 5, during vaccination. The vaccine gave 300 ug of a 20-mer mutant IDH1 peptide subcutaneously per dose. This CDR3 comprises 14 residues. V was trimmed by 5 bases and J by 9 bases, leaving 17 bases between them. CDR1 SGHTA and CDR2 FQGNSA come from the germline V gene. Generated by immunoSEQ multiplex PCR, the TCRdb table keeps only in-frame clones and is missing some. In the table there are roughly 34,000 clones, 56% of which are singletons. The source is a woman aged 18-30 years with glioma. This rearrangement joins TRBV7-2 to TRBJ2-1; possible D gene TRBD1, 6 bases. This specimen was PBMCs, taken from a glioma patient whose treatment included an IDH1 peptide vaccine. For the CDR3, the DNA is TGTGCCAGCAGCCCCGGGACATTAGAGGGTGAGCAGTTCTTC. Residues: CASSPGTLEGEQFF.